These 18 T cell receptor beta chains share one sample of origin, sequenced in a study of vaccination and CD4 T cells after COVID-19. Sequenced with the Oncomine TCR Beta short-read assay was DNA taken from cultured CD4+ T cells. Using its own MiXCR run on the PCR reads, TCRdb lists one record per CDR3 protein. The sample holds about 15,000 distinct CDR3 sequences, over 45% seen once. For these TCRs, the target antigens are not known. The sample's treatment: approximately nine-day PBMC culture with coronavirus spike peptide pools or control peptides (ViraFEST assay). The sequencing used cultured CD4+ T cells from blood, collected after SARS-CoV-2 vaccination. Receptors were obtained from a human donor with COVID-19.

This sequence joins TRBV6-1 and TRBJ2-3; 10 nucleotides match TRBD2. The CDR3 runs to 13 residues. CDR1 is MNHNS and CDR2 is SASEGT in the germline V gene. V was pared by 6 bases and J by 4 bases, with 1 base of the junction left unmatched. The CDR3 is CASRGTSADTQYF. In DNA form, the CDR3 reads TGTGCCAGCAGAGGGACTAGCGCAGATACGCAGTATTTT.

The chain links TRBV5-4 to TRBJ2-3, with TRBD2 matching 12 bases. Germline CDR1 reads SGHNT; CDR2 reads YYREEE (reference sequence). Germline trimming cut 4 bases from V and 2 bases from J; bases unmatched to any gene: 5. The CDR3 sequence is 16 residues long. The CDR3 DNA follows: TGTGCCAGCAGCATAGGACTAGCGGGACACACAGATACGCAGTATTTT. Amino acid sequence: CASSIGLAGHTDTQYF.

This clonotype was counted between two and nine times. The rearrangement joins TRBV7-2 to TRBJ1-2; no reliable D call. The V end was cut by 5 bases, the J end by 5 bases, with 9 bases between. Germline CDR1 SGHTA, CDR2 FQGNSA. The CDR3 covers 12 residues. CDR3 in DNA: TGTGCCAGCAGCCTTACTCCTTATGGCTACACCTTC. This sequence encodes CASSLTPYGYTF.

The chain uses TRBV12-3 or TRBV12-4 and TRBJ2-3; the match to TRBD1 covers 7 bases. The V gene end was trimmed by 7 bases and the J gene end by 6 bases; junction bases not matched to a gene: 10. CDR3 length: 14 amino acids. The CDR3 protein is CASKTTGIPDTQYF. The DNA for the CDR3 is TGTGCCAGCAAGACGACAGGGATCCCGGATACGCAGTATTTT.

The V and J genes are TRBV6-1 and TRBJ1-5; 10 nucleotides agree with TRBD1. The trim removed 7 bases at V and 4 bases at J, leaving 4 bases unmatched. CDR1 is MNHNS and CDR2 is SASEGT in the germline V gene. The CDR3 has 14 residues. CDR3 coding DNA: TGTGCCAGCAAGGGGACAGGGGCTAATCAGCCCCAGCATTTT. This gives the protein CASKGTGANQPQHF.

This clonotype has just a few counts. J is TRBJ2-1 and V is TRBV7-3; 10 bases are shared with TRBD1. V dropped 5 bases and J dropped 7; count of bases not matched to a gene: 5. The CDR3 spans 14 residues. In germline, CDR1 is SGHTA, CDR2 FQGTGA. The chain's CDR3 is CASSPDRGQNEQFF. The DNA for the CDR3 is TGTGCCAGCAGCCCAGACAGGGGGCAAAATGAGCAGTTCTTC.

The chain carries TRBV2 and TRBJ2-7; no reliable D call. CDR3 length: 16 residues. CDR1 and CDR2 (germline): SNHLY, FYNNEI. The V end lost 0 bases, the J end lost 6 bases, and 18 bases lay between the germline ends. The CDR3: CASSEAAAPSVGEQYF. For the CDR3, the DNA is TGTGCCAGCAGTGAAGCGGCGGCACCATCAGTGGGCGAGCAGTACTTC.

This chain uses TRBV20-1 with TRBJ2-2, with D hard to call. In germline, CDR1 is DFQATT, CDR2 SNEGSKA (reference sequence). This CDR3 is built from 13 residues. V was cut by 4 bases and J by 4 bases, with 10 bases left in between. The CDR3 reads CSATPRSTGELFF. The CDR3 DNA follows: TGCAGTGCTACCCCCCGCAGCACCGGGGAGCTGTTTTTT.

CDR3 coding DNA: TGTGCCTGGAGTAGGGTTAATGAGCAGTTCTTC. This encodes CAWSRVNEQFF. The gene calls are TRBV30 and TRBJ2-1, with D unclear. V lost 2 bases to trimming and J lost 7 bases, with 6 bases between them. The CDR3 has 11 amino acids. Germline CDR1 and CDR2: GTSNPN and SVGIG (reference sequence). Full variable domain (rest looked up from reference TRBV30 and TRBJ2-1): SQTIHQWPATLVQPVGSPLSLECTVEGTSNPNLYWYRQAAGRGLQLLFYSVGIGQISSEVPQNLSASRPQDRQFILSSKKLLLSDSGFYLCAWSRVNEQFFGPGTRLTVL.

The rearrangement links TRBV7-8 to TRBJ2-5; 8 bases match TRBD2. Germline V lookup: CDR1 SGHVS, CDR2 FQNEAQ. The CDR3 sequence is 15 residues long. The trim removed 1 base at V and 2 bases at J, leaving 3 bases unmatched. CDR3 sequence reads: CASSLVGGAQETQYF. The CDR3 DNA reads TGTGCCAGCAGCTTAGTCGGGGGGGCACAAGAGACCCAGTACTTC.

The CDR3 region has the DNA TGTGCCAGCAGCCAAGAAGGGGGCGAGCAGTACTTC. Its protein is CASSQEGGEQYF. This chain uses TRBV4-2 with TRBJ2-7, with a possible D match to TRBD1 (6 bases). V was shortened by 0 bases and J by 6 bases, with 6 bases between the two germline ends. CDR1 and CDR2 (germline): LGHNA, YNFKEQ. The CDR3 spans 12 residues.

V usage is TRBV24-1 and J usage is TRBJ2-7; no clear D. Germline CDR1 is KGHDR and CDR2 is SFDVKD. The CDR3 runs 15 residues. The V end lost 2 bases, the J end lost 0 bases, and 10 bases lay between the germline ends. The CDR3: CATSDSSQSSYEQYF. In DNA, the CDR3 is TGTGCCACCAGTGATTCTTCCCAGAGCTCCTACGAGCAGTACTTC.

The rearrangement links TRBV12-3 or TRBV12-4 to TRBJ1-1; perhaps TRBD1 as D (6 bases). CDR3 size: 14 residues. V lost 3 bases and J lost 6, with 14 bases in between. The CDR3, as DNA: TGTGCCAGCAGTTTTAGACAGGCTGGGGCTGAAGCTTTCTTT. This encodes CASSFRQAGAEAFF.

The chain carries TRBV19 and TRBJ2-7, with 8 bases lining up with TRBD1. Germline V lookup: CDR1 LNHDA, CDR2 SQIVND (reference sequence). J was trimmed by 4 bases and V by 5 bases; bases with no gene match: 4. The CDR3 extends over 13 amino acids. The CDR3 reads CASSQTGGYEQYF. The CDR3 DNA reads TGTGCCAGTAGTCAAACAGGGGGATACGAGCAGTACTTC.

The chain combines TRBV5-1 with TRBJ2-3; D uncertain. CDR3 length: 16 amino acids. Germline V gene data show CDR1 as SGHRS and CDR2 as YFSETQ. Deletions cut 4 bases from V and 1 base from J, with 16 bases between. The CDR3 region is CASSRRSDAGTDTQYF. In nucleotides, the CDR3 is TGCGCCAGCAGCCGCCGTTCGGACGCGGGCACAGATACGCAGTATTTT. Drawing the rest from reference TRBV5-1 and TRBJ2-3, the complete variable domain is KAGVTQTPRYLIKTRGQQVTLSCSPISGHRSVSWYQQTPGQGLQFLFEYFSETQRNKGNFPGRFSGRQFSNSRSEMNVSTLELGDSALYLCASSRRSDAGTDTQYFGPGTRLTVL.

This clonotype was seen more than once but under ten times. This chain links TRBV7-2 with TRBJ1-1; no definite D call. CDR1 is SGHTA, CDR2 FQGNSA, per germline. There are 15 residues in the CDR3. Trimming removed 6 bases at V and 1 base at J, with 15 bases between. This CDR3 is CASSFGSRGNTEAFF. Written as DNA, the CDR3 is TGTGCCAGCAGTTTTGGGTCCCGAGGGAACACTGAAGCTTTCTTT. Full variable domain (remainder filled in from reference TRBV7-2 and TRBJ1-1): GAGVSQSPSNKVTEKGKDVELRCDPISGHTALYWYRQSLGQGLEFLIYFQGNSAPDKSGLPSDRFSAERTGGSVSTLTIQRTQQEDSAVYLCASSFGSRGNTEAFFGQGTRLTVV.

The rearrangement joins TRBV7-2 to TRBJ1-2; D remains ambiguous. Looked up from germline, CDR1 is SGHTA and CDR2 is FQGNSA. The CDR3 is made up of 15 amino acids. Trimming left V 1 base short and J 2 bases short, with 11 bases between. CDR3 bases: TGTGCCAGCAGCTTAGGGCAACAGAGGAACTATGGCTACACCTTC. It codes for CASSLGQQRNYGYTF.

This clonotype came up a few times. DNA for the CDR3: TGCGCCAGCAGCCAGGGGTTGAGGCAGCCCCAGCATTTT. Its translation: CASSQGLRQPQHF. The chain combines TRBV5-1 with TRBJ1-5, with D tentatively TRBD1 (6 bases). Germline V lookup: CDR1 SGHRS, CDR2 YFSETQ. V lost 4 bases and J 7 bases, leaving 12 bases between the germline ends. The CDR3 spans 13 residues.